The 24 T cell receptor beta chains presented below share a single source sample, sequenced in a study of T cells expressing NK-cell markers. TCRdb reanalyzed the 5' RACE reads, giving one entry per CDR3 protein sequence and no DNA. The table gives 500,000 to 700,000 distinct CDR3 sequences; the top ten clones make up roughly 3.6% of it. Material for sequencing was blood T cells: a sorted CD56 or NKG2C T cell subset, CD4+ or CD8+ T cells, or bulk PBMC T cells (not recorded which). The receptors stem from a young man in good health.

The chain is built from TRBV12-3 or TRBV12-4 and TRBJ2-3; TCRdb names TRBD1, which stays unverified in the absence of DNA. The CDR3 loop spans 13 amino acids. The CDR3 sequence is CASRPTGGATQYF.

The chain joins TRBV6-5 to TRBJ2-4; the D gene TCRdb calls, TRBD2, cannot be checked with no DNA. The germline CDR1 and CDR2 sequences are MNHEY and SVGAGI. The CDR3 is made up of 15 amino acids. CDR3 amino acids: CASSLAGGPVDIQYF.

This chain links TRBV10-3 with TRBJ1-4; TCRdb's assignment of TRBD1 cannot be checked, as there is no DNA. The CDR3 totals 14 residues. Germline V gives CDR1 ENHRY, CDR2 SYGVKD. The CDR3 loop reads CAALREDTNEKLFF.

The chain combines TRBV27 with TRBJ2-4; TCRdb names TRBD2, which stays unverified in the absence of DNA. The V gene's germline CDR1 is MNHEY and CDR2 SMNVEV (reference sequence). The CDR3 spans 19 residues. The CDR3 sequence: CASSSLLAGGLRAKNIQYF.

This chain joins TRBV20-1 and TRBJ1-5; as DNA is missing, the TRBD1 call by TCRdb cannot be tested. Germline V gene lookup returns CDR1 DFQATT and CDR2 SNEGSKA (reference sequence). This CDR3 comprises 15 residues. The CDR3 sequence: CSARSGQGEVEPQHF.

This rearrangement joins TRBV12-3 or TRBV12-4 to TRBJ2-2; the TCRdb call, TRBD1, lacks DNA for checking. The length of the CDR3 is 16 residues. The CDR3 sequence: CASRHDRSYRTGELFF.

The rearrangement uses TRBV6-2 or TRBV6-3 and TRBJ2-1; there is no DNA to check the TCRdb D call of TRBD2. The germline CDR1 and CDR2 sequences are MNHEY and SVGEGT. This CDR3 spans 15 amino acids. The chain's CDR3 is CASSYRAGSRNEQFF.

The chain is built from TRBV25-1 and TRBJ2-1; TCRdb outputs TRBD2, but without DNA this stays unchecked. The germline CDR1 and CDR2 sequences are MGHDK and SYGVNS. This CDR3 region has 14 residues. The CDR3 sequence: CASSRLAGSNEQFF.

This chain connects TRBV20-1 to TRBJ1-2. The length of the CDR3 is 14 residues. Germline V gene data show CDR1 as DFQATT and CDR2 as SNEGSKA (reference sequence). Here the CDR3 reads CSARAPGLNYGYTF.

V and J are TRBV25-1 and TRBJ2-5; the TCRdb D gene call, TRBD1, has no DNA to confirm it. CDR1 and CDR2 from the germline V gene are MGHDK and SYGVNS. The length of the CDR3 is 14 residues. Here the CDR3 reads CASSLDSPQETQYF.

This chain joins TRBV7-2 and TRBJ2-5; TCRdb's D call of TRBD1 is untestable without DNA. Germline-derived CDR1 and CDR2 are SGHTA and FQGNSA. The CDR3 sequence is 14 residues long. The CDR3 sequence: CASSRGSPKETQYF.

The chain links TRBV9 to TRBJ2-1; TCRdb's D call of TRBD1 is untestable without DNA. CDR3 length: 14 amino acids. The germline V gene has CDR1 SGDLS and CDR2 YYNGEE. This chain's CDR3 is CASSVRGLSDEQFF.

This sequence joins TRBV20-1 and TRBJ2-3; TCRdb's D call, TRBD1, is unchecked because there is no DNA. The CDR3 consists of 15 residues. Germline lookup yields CDR1 DFQATT and CDR2 SNEGSKA (reference sequence). CDR3 sequence reads: CSAANRGGGTDTQYF.

The V and J genes are TRBV12-3 or TRBV12-4 and TRBJ2-1; the TCRdb D gene call, TRBD1, has no DNA to confirm it. The CDR3 totals 16 residues. The CDR3 spells CASSNVVGQGAYEQFF.

The chain links TRBV20-1 to TRBJ1-3. The germline CDR1 and CDR2 sequences are DFQATT and SNEGSKA (reference sequence). CDR3 length equals 14 residues. CDR3 sequence: CSAAGVVSGNTIYF.

The chain recombines TRBV7-8 with TRBJ2-5. Germline CDR1 and CDR2: SGHVS and FQNEAQ. The CDR3 loop spans 14 amino acids. The CDR3 protein is CASSFVGHQETQYF.

The rearrangement links TRBV7-9 to TRBJ2-1; with no DNA, the TCRdb D assignment of TRBD2 cannot be verified. Germline CDR1 and CDR2: SEHNR and FQNEAQ (reference sequence). The CDR3 runs to 16 residues. The CDR3: CASSPIGLAGANEQFF.

V gene TRBV3-1 combines with J gene TRBJ2-7; TCRdb names TRBD1, which stays unverified in the absence of DNA. The CDR3 loop spans 15 amino acids. Germline values: CDR1 LGHDT, CDR2 YNNKEL (reference sequence). The CDR3 sequence: CASSQAQAGRDEQYF.

The chain carries TRBV7-8 and TRBJ2-1; TCRdb reports TRBD1, a call that lacks DNA to check it against. CDR3 length equals 17 residues. Germline CDR1 and CDR2: SGHVS and FQNEAQ. This CDR3 is CASSLSNSPLLYNEQFF.

The gene calls are TRBV6-2 or TRBV6-3 and TRBJ2-7; TCRdb reports TRBD2, a call that lacks DNA to check it against. CDR3 length: 15 residues. Germline V gene sequence: CDR1 MNHEY, CDR2 SVGEGT. CDR3 sequence reads: CASSPVDGSVSEQYF.

V is TRBV7-2 and J is TRBJ2-1. The CDR3 is made up of 16 amino acids. Germline V gene lookup returns CDR1 SGHTA and CDR2 FQGNSA. The CDR3 here is CASRPSPSSSYNEQFF.

V usage is TRBV12-3 or TRBV12-4 and J usage is TRBJ2-3. The CDR3 is made up of 12 amino acids. The CDR3 spells CASSKKKDTQYF.

The chain is built from TRBV18 and TRBJ2-5; the TCRdb D gene call, TRBD1, has no DNA to confirm it. Germline loops: CDR1 KGHSH, CDR2 LQKENI. CDR3 length equals 13 residues. The CDR3 sequence is CASSPGQQETQYF.

The chain recombines TRBV2 with TRBJ1-3. CDR1 is SNHLY and CDR2 is FYNNEI in the germline V gene. CDR3 size: 14 residues. CDR3 protein: CARGGATSGNTIYF. The variable domain in full, with the rest retrieved from reference TRBV2 and TRBJ1-3, is EPEVTQTPSHQVTQMGQEVILRCVPISNHLYFYWYRQILGQKVEFLVSFYNNEISEKSEIFDDQFSVERPDGSNFTLKIRSTKLEDSAMYFCARGGATSGNTIYFGEGSWLTVV.